The T cell receptor (beta chain) under discussion was sequenced for a study of T cell repertoires in cytomegalovirus infection. About the research overall: Alongside well-studied HLA-B-restricted CMV epitopes, recently identified HLA-C-restricted CMV epitopes were also used. CMV infection together with matching HLA type was indicated by public TCR beta signatures.

Findings and caveats of the study: Summed frequency of shared TCR beta families picked out CMV carriers who also had the relevant HLA. In two of eight donors, the top clonotype was HLA-C-restricted CMV-specific.

At least ten counts were recorded for this clonotype. What it binds is not known. The ends lost 5 bases at V and 2 bases at J; junction bases unmatched: 9. From germline, CDR1 is MNHNS and CDR2 SASEGT. The CDR3 spans 17 residues. Each CDR3 protein gets one entry after TCRdb re-called the reads with MiXCR. The sample lists 550,000 to 700,000 distinct CDR3 sequences, approximately 40% occurring once. This TCR was sampled from a human donor in good health (CMV status not recorded). Some clones in this sample may be carry-over from other donors' samples. V is TRBV6-1 and J is TRBJ1-4; 9 bases fit TRBD1. This sample comprised cultured PBMCs, obtained from culture after CMV antigen stimulation. CDR3 in amino acids: CASSIRWGQGTNEKLFF. The CDR3 nucleotides read TGTGCCAGCAGTATCCGCTGGGGACAGGGCACTAATGAAAAACTGTTTTTT.